The next 30 T cell receptor beta chains were all read from a single sample in a study of blood T cell repertoires in COVID-19. TCRdb keeps only in-frame clones here, not all; method: immunoSEQ multiplex PCR. The sample carries over 20,000 clones, 85% to 90% recorded once. Sequenced input: peripheral blood. All receptors derive from a man between 65 and 85 years old with active COVID-19.

The rearrangement joins TRBV7-9 to TRBJ2-2, with a tentative D call TRBD2 (6 bases). This CDR3 contains 14 residues. With 2 bases removed from V and 5 bases from J, the gap between germline ends came to 9 bases. Germline V gives CDR1 SEHNR, CDR2 FQNEAQ (reference sequence). CDR3 DNA: TGTGCCAGCAGCTTACAGACTAGTACCGGGGAGCTGTTTTTT. Translated: CASSLQTSTGELFF.

This clone was recorded once. The J gene is TRBJ2-1, the V gene TRBV9; TRBD2 is a possible D gene (6 bases). Germline V lookup: CDR1 SGDLS, CDR2 YYNGEE. The V and J ends lost 0 bases and 0 bases respectively, with 13 bases between them. The CDR3 is 17 residues long. Here the CDR3 reads CASSVDLTGVSYNEQFF. The CDR3, as DNA: TGTGCCAGCAGCGTAGATCTGACGGGAGTCTCCTACAATGAGCAGTTCTTC.

J is TRBJ1-2 and V is TRBV6-5, with D hard to call. Germline V gene data show CDR1 as MNHEY and CDR2 as SVGAGI. The CDR3 has 13 amino acids. The V and J ends lost 7 bases and 2 bases respectively, with 11 bases between them. Written as DNA, the CDR3 is TGTGCCAGCACCGGCCGGGAGAACTATGGCTACACCTTC. Translated, it gives CASTGRENYGYTF.

The chain joins TRBV4-2 to TRBJ2-7; D may be TRBD2 (5 bases). Trimming pared 0 bases from V and 1 base from J, leaving 13 bases between. Germline V gene sequence: CDR1 LGHNA, CDR2 YNFKEQ. The CDR3 runs 16 residues. The chain's CDR3 is CASSQEYPGESYEQYF. Here the CDR3 DNA reads TGTGCCAGCAGCCAAGAGTATCCCGGGGAATCCTACGAGCAGTACTTC.

This chain uses TRBV2 with TRBJ2-2; 8 positions agree with TRBD2. Germline V gives CDR1 SNHLY, CDR2 FYNNEI. After removal of 8 bases from V and 7 bases from J, the junction contained 9 bases not matched to a gene. CDR3 length equals 14 residues. The CDR3, as DNA: TGTGCCAGCTCCCGGAGCGGGAGTAGCGGGGAGCTGTTTTTT. Encoded protein: CASSRSGSSGELFF.

V usage is TRBV6-6 and J usage is TRBJ1-5, with a possible D match to TRBD1 (5 bases). V dropped 5 bases and J dropped 2 bases, with 10 bases sitting between them. Germline V gives CDR1 MNHNY, CDR2 SVGAGI (reference sequence). The CDR3 is 14 residues long. CDR3 nucleotides: TGTGCCAGCAGTAGGGCAGGGCGCAATCAGCCCCAGCATTTT. Protein sequence: CASSRAGRNQPQHF.

This chain joins TRBV11-2 and TRBJ2-7; 12 bases map to TRBD2. CDR1 SGHAT and CDR2 FQNNGV come from the germline V gene. This CDR3 region has 14 residues. Losses at the gene ends were 5 bases for V and 6 bases for J; bases not matched to a gene: 5. This chain's CDR3 is CASSLTSGSPEQYF. For the CDR3, the DNA is TGTGCCAGCAGCCTGACTAGCGGGAGTCCCGAGCAGTACTTC.

The chain employs TRBV7-2 and TRBJ2-2; TRBD2 agrees at 7 bases. This CDR3 spans 14 amino acids. Germline CDR1 reads SGHTA; CDR2 reads FQGNSA. Germline trimming cut 7 bases from V and 6 bases from J; bases unmatched to any gene: 8. The CDR3 DNA follows: TGTGCCAGCACGGCGCGGGAGTGGGCCGGGGAGCTGTTTTTT. Residues: CASTAREWAGELFF.

The gene calls are TRBV4-2 and TRBJ2-1; 9 bases fit TRBD1. The J segment lost 10 bases and the V segment lost 2 bases, leaving 6 bases of the junction unmatched. Germline assignment: CDR1 LGHNA and CDR2 YNFKEQ. The CDR3 extends over 14 amino acids. CDR3 DNA sequence: TGTGCCAGCAGCCAAACACAGGGGGCTGTGGAGCAGTTCTTC. It encodes CASSQTQGAVEQFF.

The V gene is TRBV3-1 (or the pseudogene TRBV3-2), the J gene TRBJ1-2, with D possibly TRBD1 on 5 matching bases. V shed 5 bases and J shed 2 bases, with 9 bases lying between them. CDR1 is LGHDT, CDR2 YNNKEL, per germline (reference sequence). The CDR3 has 13 residues. The chain's CDR3 is CASSARQNYGYTF. The CDR3 DNA reads TGTGCCAGCAGCGCCCGACAGAACTATGGCTACACCTTC.

This clone was seen a few times. The chain uses TRBV7-9 and TRBJ1-6; D is ambiguous. Looked up from germline, CDR1 is SEHNR and CDR2 is FQNEAQ (reference sequence). The V end was cut by 3 bases, the J end by 8 bases, with 11 bases between. The CDR3 sequence is 14 residues long. CDR3 sequence reads: CASSFVTGDSPLHF. The CDR3 region has the DNA TGTGCCAGCAGCTTTGTCACCGGGGATTCACCCCTCCACTTT.

The chain uses TRBV29-1 and TRBJ2-1; D is perhaps TRBD2 (6 bases). The CDR3 is 15 amino acids. Germline V gives CDR1 SQVTM, CDR2 ANQGSEA. The V and J ends lost 7 bases and 7 bases respectively, with 23 bases between them. CDR3 DNA sequence: TGCAGCGCGATCTCGGGGGTTGGTGCCCGGAATGAGCAGTTCTTC. It encodes CSAISGVGARNEQFF.

The chain couples TRBV5-1 to TRBJ1-1; 9 bases agree with TRBD1. The CDR3 is 15 residues long. V gave up 1 base and J gave up 4 bases; unmatched junction bases: 5. The germline V gene encodes CDR1 SGHRS and CDR2 YFSETQ. The CDR3 DNA follows: TGCGCCAGCAGCTTGACAGGGGGCGAGGGCACTGAAGCTTTCTTT. Amino acid sequence: CASSLTGGEGTEAFF. The whole variable domain, filled in from reference TRBV5-1 and TRBJ1-1, reads KAGVTQTPRYLIKTRGQQVTLSCSPISGHRSVSWYQQTPGQGLQFLFEYFSETQRNKGNFPGRFSGRQFSNSRSEMNVSTLELGDSALYLCASSLTGGEGTEAFFGQGTRLTVV.

V usage is TRBV11-2 and J usage is TRBJ2-5; 9 bases map to TRBD1. CDR1 and CDR2 (germline): SGHAT, FQNNGV. The CDR3 extends over 16 amino acids. The junction had 10 bases not matched to a gene; V was cut back by 3 bases and J by 5 bases. This CDR3 is CASSLVQGAGSETQYF. The CDR3 region has the DNA TGTGCCAGCAGCTTGGTACAGGGGGCGGGTTCGGAGACCCAGTACTTC. The whole variable domain, remainder taken from reference TRBV11-2 and TRBJ2-5, is EAGVAQSPRYKIIEKRQSVAFWCNPISGHATLYWYQQILGQGPKLLIQFQNNGVVDDSQLPKDRFSAERLKGVDSTLKIQPAKLEDSAVYLCASSLVQGAGSETQYFGPGTRLLVL.

V usage is TRBV9 and J usage is TRBJ1-2, with 8 positions matching TRBD1. From germline, CDR1 is SGDLS and CDR2 YYNGEE. The CDR3 consists of 15 residues. V was pared by 4 bases and J by 6 bases, with 11 bases of the junction left unmatched. The CDR3 DNA sequence: TGTGCCAGCAGCACCGACAGGGGACTCTTTGATGGCTACACCTTC. It encodes CASSTDRGLFDGYTF.

The chain uses TRBV5-4 and TRBJ1-4; D unresolved. The germline CDR1 and CDR2 sequences are SGHNT and YYREEE (reference sequence). The length of the CDR3 is 14 residues. The V gene lost 2 bases and the J gene lost 4 bases, with 9 bases spanning the gap. The CDR3 bases are TGTGCCAGCAGCTTAAGGCCGGGTAATGAAAAACTGTTTTTT. Its protein product is CASSLRPGNEKLFF.

The chain is built from TRBV6-5 and TRBJ1-2; TRBD1 aligns across 8 bases. In germline, CDR1 is MNHEY, CDR2 SVGAGI. This CDR3 contains 14 residues. V shed 7 bases, J shed 5 bases, and the junction held 9 bases outside the gene matches. The CDR3 nucleotides are TGTGCCAGCACTGGGGGACAGGCGGTTTATGGCTACACCTTC. This gives the protein CASTGGQAVYGYTF.

The V and J genes are TRBV30 and TRBJ2-1, with a possible D match to TRBD2 (6 bases). Germline lookup yields CDR1 GTSNPN and CDR2 SVGIG (reference sequence). The CDR3 has 14 residues. CDR3 bases: TGTGCGGGCAGCCGCGGGGTGGTTTACAATGAGCAGTTCTTC. It yields the protein CAGSRGVVYNEQFF. Drawing the rest from reference TRBV30 and TRBJ2-1, the complete variable domain is SQTIHQWPATLVQPVGSPLSLECTVEGTSNPNLYWYRQAAGRGLQLLFYSVGIGQISSEVPQNLSASRPQDRQFILSSKKLLLSDSGFYLCAGSRGVVYNEQFFGPGTRLTVL.

V gene TRBV24-1 combines with J gene TRBJ2-1, with 10 bases that match TRBD2. CDR1 KGHDR and CDR2 SFDVKD come from the germline V gene. V gave up 3 bases and J gave up 10 bases; unmatched junction bases: 8. CDR3 length equals 15 residues. The CDR3 coding sequence is TGTGCCACCAGTGATACCAGCGGGGGGGCAGGGGAGCAGTTCTTC. This sequence encodes CATSDTSGGAGEQFF.

V gene TRBV11-3 combines with J gene TRBJ2-1; unclear D gene. V lost 2 bases and J lost 1, with 12 bases in between. CDR1 is SGHNT and CDR2 is YENEEA in the germline V gene. The CDR3 has 16 residues. CDR3 in amino acids: CASSLSPGGSYNEQFF. Written as DNA, the CDR3 is TGTGCCAGCAGCTTAAGCCCCGGCGGTTCCTACAATGAGCAGTTCTTC.

The rearrangement links TRBV6-6 to TRBJ2-7; 8 positions match TRBD1. CDR1 and CDR2 from the germline V gene are MNHNY and SVGAGI (reference sequence). V lost 6 bases and J lost 2; bases outside the gene matches: 12. This CDR3 has 16 amino acids. CDR3 DNA: TGTGCCAGCAGGAGTACCGGGACAGGTGAAACCTACGAGCAGTACTTC. Amino acid sequence: CASRSTGTGETYEQYF.

The chain uses TRBV5-6 and TRBJ2-7, with TRBD2 matching 12 bases. The CDR3 totals 16 residues. V gave up 3 bases and J gave up 1 base; unmatched junction bases: 5. Germline V gives CDR1 SGHDT, CDR2 YYEEEE. The DNA for the CDR3 is TGTGCCAGCAGCTCCCGGACTAGCGGGATGTCCTACGAGCAGTACTTC. Its translation is CASSSRTSGMSYEQYF.

This clone was detected only once. This chain links TRBV12-3 or TRBV12-4 with TRBJ1-2; D not certain. This CDR3 contains 11 residues. Trimming took off 5 bases at V and 5 bases at J, with 6 bases between the two ends. CDR3 protein: CASSMSYGYTF. The CDR3 DNA reads TGTGCCAGCAGTATGAGTTATGGCTACACCTTC.

The chain recombines TRBV5-4 with TRBJ2-5; 8 positions agree with TRBD2. The CDR3 loop spans 14 amino acids. The germline V gene encodes CDR1 SGHNT and CDR2 YYREEE (reference sequence). With 4 bases clipped from V and 7 bases from J, the junction kept 9 bases outside the gene matches. CDR3 loop: CASSPGSREGTQYF. The CDR3 nucleotides are TGTGCCAGCAGCCCCGGATCCCGGGAGGGGACCCAGTACTTC.

This chain connects TRBV10-3 to TRBJ1-4; possibly TRBD1 for D (5 bases). Deletions cut 2 bases from V and 0 bases from J, with 13 bases between. CDR3 length: 17 amino acids. CDR1 is ENHRY, CDR2 SYGVKD, per germline. The chain's CDR3 is CAISEAWGGSTNEKLFF. CDR3 DNA sequence: TGTGCCATCAGTGAGGCTTGGGGGGGGTCAACTAATGAAAAACTGTTTTTT.

CDR3 DNA: TGTGCCAGCTCACCCACTAGTCAGGCCACTGAAGCTTTCTTT. Translated, it gives CASSPTSQATEAFF. The chain uses TRBV18 and TRBJ1-1; the D is unclear. There are 14 residues in the CDR3. CDR1 and CDR2 from the germline V gene are KGHSH and LQKENI. V lost 3 bases and J 4 bases, leaving 12 bases between the germline ends.

The chain combines TRBV7-9 with TRBJ2-2; 13 nucleotides line up with TRBD2. Germline loops: CDR1 SEHNR, CDR2 FQNEAQ (reference sequence). J lost 11 bases, V lost 5 bases, and 5 bases had no gene match. The CDR3 covers 14 residues. The CDR3, as DNA: TGTGCCAGCAGCGGGACTAGCGGGATCGGCGAGCTGTTTTTT. Residues: CASSGTSGIGELFF.

This sequence joins TRBV9 and TRBJ1-2; a weak D match, TRBD1 (5 bases). This CDR3 has 14 residues. Per germline, CDR1 SGDLS and CDR2 YYNGEE. The V gene lost 0 bases and the J gene lost 5 bases, with 11 bases spanning the gap. The CDR3 DNA reads TGTGCCAGCAGCGTAGATTCAGGGCCTTATGGCTACACCTTC. Translated: CASSVDSGPYGYTF.

V usage is TRBV5-3 and J usage is TRBJ2-3; 7 bases are a match to TRBD2. TRBV5-3 is reported as an ORF; its role is uncertain. V lost 1 base and J lost 2; bases outside the gene matches: 10. The CDR3 extends over 17 amino acids. In DNA form, the CDR3 reads TGTGCCAGAAGCTTGAGCGGGACTCGCCAATCCACAGATACGCAGTATTTT. This translates into CARSLSGTRQSTDTQYF.

This chain links TRBV6-6 with TRBJ1-4; 7 bases line up with TRBD1. Germline CDR1 and CDR2: MNHNY and SVGAGI (reference sequence). The V segment lost 7 bases and the J segment 3 bases; nucleotides outside the gene matches: 2. This CDR3 contains 13 residues. CDR3 nucleotides: TGTGCCAGCATCGGGACAGCTAATGAAAAACTGTTTTTT. It is translated as CASIGTANEKLFF.